This T cell receptor (beta chain) emerged from a study of blood T cell repertoires in COVID-19. The assay was immunoSEQ multiplex PCR, and TCRdb's table has in-frame clones only and misses some. In the table there are a few hundred thousand clones, 88% of which are singletons. V gave up 6 bases and J gave up 1 base; unmatched junction bases: 7. Germline V gene sequence: CDR1 SEHNR, CDR2 FQNEAQ (reference sequence). CDR3 length: 16 amino acids. The sample consisted of peripheral blood. V gene TRBV7-9 combines with J gene TRBJ2-1; 9 bases fit TRBD1. The TCR was taken from a woman aged 25 to 45 who had recovered from COVID-19. The CDR3, as DNA: TGTGCCAGCAGTAAGACAGGGGGAGGGTCCTACAATGAGCAGTTCTTC. This sequence encodes CASSKTGGGSYNEQFF.